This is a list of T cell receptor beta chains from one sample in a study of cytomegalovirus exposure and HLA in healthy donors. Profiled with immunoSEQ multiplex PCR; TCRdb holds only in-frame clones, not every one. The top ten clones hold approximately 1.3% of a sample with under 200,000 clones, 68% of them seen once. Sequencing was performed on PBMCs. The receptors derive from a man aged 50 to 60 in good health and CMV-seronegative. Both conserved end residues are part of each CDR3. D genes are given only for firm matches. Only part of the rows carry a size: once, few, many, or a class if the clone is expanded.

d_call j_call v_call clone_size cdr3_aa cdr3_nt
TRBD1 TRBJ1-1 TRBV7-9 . CASSNRDSGTEAFF TGTGCCAGCAGCAATCGGGACAGCGGGACTGAAGCTTTCTTT
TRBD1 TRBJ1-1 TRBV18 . CASSPRDSEAFF TGTGCCAGCTCACCACGGGACAGTGAAGCTTTCTTT
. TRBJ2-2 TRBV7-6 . CASRQIHNTGELFF TGTGCCAGCAGGCAGATACACAACACCGGGGAGCTGTTTTTT
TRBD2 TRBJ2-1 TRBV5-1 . CASSLLGGAGGPRAPNEQFF TGCGCCAGCAGCCTCCTGGGGGGAGCGGGGGGCCCCCGAGCTCCCAATGAGCAGTTCTTC
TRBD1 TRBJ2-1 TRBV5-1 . CASSFDAGQGWNEQFF TGCGCCAGCAGCTTCGATGCCGGACAGGGTTGGAATGAGCAGTTCTTC
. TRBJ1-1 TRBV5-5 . CASSLEVGRNTEAFF TGTGCCAGCAGCTTGGAGGTAGGGAGGAACACTGAAGCTTTCTTT
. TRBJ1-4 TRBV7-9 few CASSLGGANEKLFF TGTGCCAGCAGCTTAGGCGGAGCTAATGAAAAACTGTTTTTT
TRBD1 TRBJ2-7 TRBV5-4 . CAERGDRGEQYF TGTGCCGAGCGCGGGGACAGGGGTGAGCAGTACTTC
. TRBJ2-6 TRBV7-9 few CASSTRTAGANVLTF TGTGCCAGCAGCACGAGGACAGCTGGGGCCAACGTCCTGACTTTC
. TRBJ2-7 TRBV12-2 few CASRLGGSPTYEQYF TGTGCAAGTCGCTTAGGAGGCTCTCCCACCTACGAGCAGTACTTC
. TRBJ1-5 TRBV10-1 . CASSESAGFRNQPQHF TGCGCCAGCAGTGAGTCGGCAGGGTTCCGCAATCAGCCCCAGCATTTT
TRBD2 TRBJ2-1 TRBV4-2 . CASSQGQVAGGSYNEQFF TGTGCCAGCAGCCAAGGTCAGGTAGCGGGGGGTAGTTACAATGAGCAGTTCTTC
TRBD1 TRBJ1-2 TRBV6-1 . CASKRDRVGGYTF TGTGCCAGCAAAAGAGACAGGGTAGGCGGCTACACCTTC
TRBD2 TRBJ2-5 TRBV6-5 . CASSYSERGGLETQYF TGTGCCAGCAGTTACTCTGAGCGGGGGGGCCTAGAGACCCAGTACTTC
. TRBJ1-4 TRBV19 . CASSPRQATNEKLFF TGTGCCAGTAGTCCTAGACAGGCAACTAATGAAAAACTGTTTTTT
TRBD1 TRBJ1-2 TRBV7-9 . CASSPRDRDYGYTF TGTGCCAGCAGCCCTCGGGACAGGGACTATGGCTACACCTTC
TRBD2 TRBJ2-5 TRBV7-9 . CASRESGGGETQYF TGTGCCAGCAGGGAGAGCGGGGGTGGAGAGACCCAGTACTTC
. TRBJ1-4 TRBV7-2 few CASRPSGGNEKLFF TGTGCCAGCAGACCCAGCGGAGGGAATGAAAAACTGTTTTTT
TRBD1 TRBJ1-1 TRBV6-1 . CASTRQGMNTEAFF TGTGCCAGCACTCGACAGGGGATGAACACTGAAGCTTTCTTT
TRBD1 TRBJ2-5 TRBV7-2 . CASSSGQINQETQYF TGTGCCAGCAGCTCGGGACAGATCAACCAAGAGACCCAGTACTTC
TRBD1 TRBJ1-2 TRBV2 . CASSYETGAYGYTF TGTGCCAGCAGTTACGAGACAGGGGCGTATGGCTACACCTTC
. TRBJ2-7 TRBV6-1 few CASTQEGLSYEQYF TGTGCCAGCACCCAGGAGGGGCTTTCCTACGAGCAGTACTTC
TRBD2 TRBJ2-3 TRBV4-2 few CASSRGLSGVEDTQYF TGTGCCAGCAGCCGGGGCTTGAGCGGGGTGGAAGATACGCAGTATTTT
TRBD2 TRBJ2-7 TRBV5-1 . CASSATGTSGYEQYF TGCGCCAGCAGCGCAACCGGGACTAGCGGGTACGAGCAGTACTTC
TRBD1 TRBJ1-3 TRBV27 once CASRRQGTGNTIYF TGTGCCAGCAGACGACAGGGCACTGGAAACACCATATATTTT
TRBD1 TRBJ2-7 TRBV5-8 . CASSPGTGGDYYEQYF TGTGCCAGCAGCCCCGGGACAGGGGGCGACTACTACGAGCAGTACTTC
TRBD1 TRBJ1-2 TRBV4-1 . CASSLKDRGRDGYTF TGCGCCAGCAGCCTCAAGGACAGGGGTAGGGATGGCTACACCTTC
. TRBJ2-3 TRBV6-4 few CASSPRVGTDTQYF TGTGCCAGCAGCCCCAGGGTGGGGACAGATACGCAGTATTTT
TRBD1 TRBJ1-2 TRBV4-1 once CASSQDGRGRFYGYTF TGCGCCAGCAGTCAAGATGGAAGGGGGCGTTTCTATGGCTACACCTTC
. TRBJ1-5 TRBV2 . CASSYTAGSGQPQHF TGTGCCAGCAGTTATACAGCGGGATCGGGACAGCCCCAGCATTTT
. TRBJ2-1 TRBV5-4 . CASSHYMDTQYNEQFF TGTGCCAGCAGTCACTATATGGACACCCAGTACAATGAGCAGTTCTTC
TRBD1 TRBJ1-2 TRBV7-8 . CASSLVGQGSYGYTF TGTGCCAGCAGCTTAGTGGGACAGGGTAGCTATGGCTACACCTTC
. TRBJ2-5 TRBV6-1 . CASSELDSPLETQYF TGTGCCAGCAGTGAACTTGACAGTCCCTTGGAGACCCAGTACTTC
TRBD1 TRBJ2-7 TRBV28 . CASSSLGQGVYEQYF TGTGCCAGCAGTTCGCTAGGACAGGGGGTTTACGAGCAGTACTTC
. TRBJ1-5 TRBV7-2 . CASGPGSNQPQHF TGTGCCAGCGGCCCAGGGAGCAATCAGCCCCAGCATTTT
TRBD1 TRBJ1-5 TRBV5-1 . CASSPGTVNQPQHF TGCGCCAGCAGCCCCGGGACAGTCAATCAGCCCCAGCATTTT
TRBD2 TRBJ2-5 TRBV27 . CASSLGGLAGKETQYF TGTGCCAGCAGTTTAGGGGGACTAGCGGGGAAAGAGACCCAGTACTTC
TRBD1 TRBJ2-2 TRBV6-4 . CASSEDRETGELFF TGTGCCAGCAGTGAAGACAGGGAAACCGGGGAGCTGTTTTTT
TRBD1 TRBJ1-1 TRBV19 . CASSPLQGYTEAFF TGTGCCAGTAGTCCCCTACAGGGGTACACTGAAGCTTTCTTT
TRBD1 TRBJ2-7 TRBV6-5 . CASKGTEGMEQYF TGTGCCAGCAAGGGGACAGAGGGAATGGAGCAGTACTTC
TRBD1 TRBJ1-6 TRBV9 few CASSGQGLGSPLHF TGTGCCAGCAGCGGACAGGGTTTAGGGTCACCCCTCCACTTT
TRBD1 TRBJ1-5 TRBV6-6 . CASSSGQGNQPQHF TGTGCCAGCAGTTCCGGACAGGGTAATCAGCCCCAGCATTTT
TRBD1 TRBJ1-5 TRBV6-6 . CASSYRQGSNQPQHF TGTGCCAGCAGTTACCGACAGGGGAGCAATCAGCCCCAGCATTTT
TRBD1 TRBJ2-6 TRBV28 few CASSFGTAHSSGANVLTF TGTGCCAGCAGTTTTGGGACAGCCCATAGCTCTGGGGCCAACGTCCTGACTTTC
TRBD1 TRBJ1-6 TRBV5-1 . CASSQSGQANSPLHF TGCGCCAGCAGCCAATCGGGACAGGCTAATTCACCCCTCCACTTT
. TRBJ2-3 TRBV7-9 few CASSLDFGTQYF TGTGCCAGCAGCTTAGATTTCGGTACGCAGTATTTT
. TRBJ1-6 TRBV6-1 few CASSEVTGLYNSPLHF TGTGCCAGCAGTGAAGTGACAGGCCTATATAATTCACCCCTCCACTTT
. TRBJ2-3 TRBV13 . CASSRLGSTDTQYF TGTGCCAGCAGCCGACTTGGGAGCACAGATACGCAGTATTTT